This is a list of T cell receptor beta chains from one sample in a study of T cell changes during pregnancy in multiple sclerosis. Sequenced by immunoSEQ multiplex PCR; TCRdb stores in-frame clones only, minus some. The sample includes about 83,000 clones, roughly 96% of them seen just once. The specimen comprised peripheral blood, sampled in the second trimester of pregnancy. The source of these receptors is a female donor with multiple sclerosis, enrolled in a pregnancy study. The CDR3 runs from the conserved cysteine through the conserved F or W.

>TRBV13|TRBJ2-1
CASSLGPSGSIEQFF
>TRBV4-1|TRBJ2-7
CASSHSQGAASEQYF
>TRBV9|TRBJ1-1
CASSTGVNTEAFF
>TRBV7-9|TRBJ2-3
CASWTSGRRSDTQYF
>TRBV27|TRBJ2-1
CASSSSSYNEQFF
>TRBV6-1|TRBJ2-1
CASSGKTGGNEQFF
>TRBV5-1|TRBJ2-3
CASSLGDYSDTQYF
>TRBV28|TRBJ2-7
CASSLNPGRRAGVGYEQYF
>TRBV7-2|TRBJ2-1
CASSSLVPAEQFF
>TRBV30|TRBJ2-1
CAWNRLRGYNEQFF
>TRBV5-1|TRBJ1-2
CASSLADRGYGYTF
>TRBV19|TRBJ2-7
CASSATGGAYEQYF
>TRBV5-4|TRBJ2-7
CASSSGLAGGEQYF
>TRBV4-2|TRBJ2-3
CASSQGTSGPTDTQYF
>TRBV5-4|TRBJ2-3
CASSLQTGATDTQYF
>TRBV6-4|TRBJ2-1
CASSAALADYNEQFF
>TRBV2|TRBJ2-3
CASSVRTSGTDTQYF
>TRBV7-6|TRBJ2-7
CASSLEQGSFEQYF
>TRBV7-9|TRBJ1-1
CASRLDRGQTEAFF
>TRBV29-1|TRBJ1-2
CSVEGDRTGYTF
>TRBV13|TRBJ2-3
CASSLAVSDTQYF
>TRBV9|TRBJ2-1
CASSPRTGWANNEQFF
>TRBV7-2|TRBJ2-2
CASSRENTGELFF
>TRBV10-3|TRBJ1-1
CAISDPDSTEAFF